The rows below give T cell receptor beta chains drawn from one sample of a study of T cells after yellow fever vaccination. TCRdb ran MiXCR on the 5' RACE reads and lists one entry per CDR3 protein. The sample has about 240,000 distinct CDR3 sequences, approximately 3.5% seen once. The source was PBMCs, collected 15 days after the yellow fever booster vaccination. These receptors were obtained from a young man who received the YFV17D yellow fever vaccine. CDR3s include the opening cysteine and the closing phenylalanine or tryptophan. Fields, in order: V gene, CDR3 length, D gene, J gene, clone size, CDR3 DNA, CDR3 protein. The D gene is left open where the match is weak. A clone size is listed for some rows: how often the clone was seen (once, few, many), or a class if it is expanded.

V gene: TRBV11-2; CDR3 length: 13; D gene: .; J gene: TRBJ2-2; clone size: many; CDR3 DNA: TGTGCCAGCAGCCCGGGTTACGTAGGGGAGCTGTTTTTT; CDR3 protein: CASSPGYVGELFF
V gene: TRBV5-1; CDR3 length: 15; D gene: .; J gene: TRBJ1-5; clone size: many; CDR3 DNA: TGCGCCAGCAGCTTGGACGGGGGAGACAATCAGCCCCAGCATTTT; CDR3 protein: CASSLDGGDNQPQHF
V gene: TRBV6-2/TRBV6-3; CDR3 length: 13; D gene: TRBD1; J gene: TRBJ1-5; clone size: many; CDR3 DNA: TGTGCCAGCAGGCTACAGGGGGCTCGGCCCCAGCATTTT; CDR3 protein: CASRLQGARPQHF
V gene: TRBV7-6; CDR3 length: 13; D gene: .; J gene: TRBJ1-2; clone size: .; CDR3 DNA: TGTGCCAGCAGCTTCGGACCGGGCCAACCCTACACCTTC; CDR3 protein: CASSFGPGQPYTF
V gene: TRBV6-5; CDR3 length: 13; D gene: .; J gene: TRBJ1-2; clone size: many; CDR3 DNA: TGTGCCAGCAGTTACTCGTACGGCTATGGCTACACCTTC; CDR3 protein: CASSYSYGYGYTF
V gene: TRBV2; CDR3 length: 15; D gene: .; J gene: TRBJ2-2; clone size: many; CDR3 DNA: TGTGCCAGCAGGTCCACGGGTGCCGGGGCCGGGGAGCTGTTTTTT; CDR3 protein: CASRSTGAGAGELFF
V gene: TRBV6-5; CDR3 length: 14; D gene: TRBD1; J gene: TRBJ1-1; clone size: many; CDR3 DNA: TGTGCCAGCAGTGGGTCAGGGGGGAACACTGAAGCTTTCTTT; CDR3 protein: CASSGSGGNTEAFF
V gene: TRBV6-6; CDR3 length: 15; D gene: .; J gene: TRBJ2-7; clone size: many; CDR3 DNA: TGTGCCAGCAGGGGGGCGGGCGGGCCCACCTACGAGCAGTACTTC; CDR3 protein: CASRGAGGPTYEQYF
V gene: TRBV4-2; CDR3 length: 16; D gene: TRBD2; J gene: TRBJ2-3; clone size: many; CDR3 DNA: TGTGCCAGCAGCCAAGTTGGGGGGGACCGCACAGATACGCAGTATTTT; CDR3 protein: CASSQVGGDRTDTQYF
V gene: TRBV12-3/TRBV12-4; CDR3 length: 12; D gene: .; J gene: TRBJ1-5; clone size: many; CDR3 DNA: TGTGCCAGCAGTCCCCGTATTCAGCCCCAGCATTTT; CDR3 protein: CASSPRIQPQHF
V gene: TRBV4-1; CDR3 length: 13; D gene: .; J gene: TRBJ2-1; clone size: many; CDR3 DNA: TGCGCCAGCAGCAAGACGGGACTGGGTGAGCAGTTCTTC; CDR3 protein: CASSKTGLGEQFF
V gene: TRBV29-1; CDR3 length: 14; D gene: TRBD1; J gene: TRBJ2-3; clone size: many; CDR3 DNA: TGCAGCGTAGACAGGGGAGGAGGCACAGATACGCAGTATTTT; CDR3 protein: CSVDRGGGTDTQYF
V gene: TRBV3-1; CDR3 length: 17; D gene: .; J gene: TRBJ2-7; clone size: many; CDR3 DNA: TGTGCCAGCAGCCAAGATACCGGGATCACGAGGTCCTACGAGCAGTACTTC; CDR3 protein: CASSQDTGITRSYEQYF
V gene: TRBV4-1; CDR3 length: 15; D gene: .; J gene: TRBJ1-1; clone size: many; CDR3 DNA: TGCGCCAGCAGCCAAGATCAAGGGGTAGACACTGAAGCTTTCTTT; CDR3 protein: CASSQDQGVDTEAFF
V gene: TRBV7-2; CDR3 length: 15; D gene: TRBD2; J gene: TRBJ2-5; clone size: few; CDR3 DNA: TGTGCCAGCAGCTTCACGGGCGGGGGGGGAGAGACCCAGTACTTC; CDR3 protein: CASSFTGGGGETQYF
V gene: TRBV27; CDR3 length: 15; D gene: .; J gene: TRBJ2-3; clone size: many; CDR3 DNA: TGTGCCAGCAGTTTAACTCAGGGTGGCGCAGATACGCAGTATTTT; CDR3 protein: CASSLTQGGADTQYF
V gene: TRBV7-2; CDR3 length: 17; D gene: TRBD2; J gene: TRBJ2-5; clone size: many; CDR3 DNA: TGTGCCAGCAGCCATATACTAGCGGGGGGGCCTATGGAGACCCAGTACTTC; CDR3 protein: CASSHILAGGPMETQYF
V gene: TRBV4-2; CDR3 length: 13; D gene: .; J gene: TRBJ1-5; clone size: many; CDR3 DNA: TGTGCCAGCAGCCAAGGACAGGAGAGGCCCCAGCATTTT; CDR3 protein: CASSQGQERPQHF
V gene: TRBV7-3; CDR3 length: 13; D gene: .; J gene: TRBJ2-2; clone size: many; CDR3 DNA: TGTGCCAGCTCAGACGAGGTAGCTGGGGAGCTGTTTTTT; CDR3 protein: CASSDEVAGELFF
V gene: TRBV7-2; CDR3 length: 12; D gene: .; J gene: TRBJ1-1; clone size: many; CDR3 DNA: TGTGCCAGCAGCCAAAGGGGGAAAGGGGCTTTCTTT; CDR3 protein: CASSQRGKGAFF
V gene: TRBV20-1; CDR3 length: 14; D gene: .; J gene: TRBJ2-7; clone size: many; CDR3 DNA: TGCAGTGCTAGAAGTTATGTAAGCTCCTACGAGCAGTACTTC; CDR3 protein: CSARSYVSSYEQYF
V gene: TRBV21-1; CDR3 length: 16; D gene: .; J gene: TRBJ1-2; clone size: many; CDR3 DNA: TGTGCCAGCAGTTCCCCCCGCCCCGGACGGATCTATGGCTACACCTTC; CDR3 protein: CASSSPRPGRIYGYTF
V gene: TRBV7-6; CDR3 length: 15; D gene: .; J gene: TRBJ1-1; clone size: many; CDR3 DNA: TGTGCCAGCAGCTTGAGGGGGGCTGTGAACACTGAAGCTTTCTTT; CDR3 protein: CASSLRGAVNTEAFF
V gene: TRBV7-9; CDR3 length: 17; D gene: .; J gene: TRBJ2-3; clone size: many; CDR3 DNA: TGTGCCAGCAGCTTGGTCGACTTAAGGGGGTCCACAGATACGCAGTATTTT; CDR3 protein: CASSLVDLRGSTDTQYF
V gene: TRBV7-2; CDR3 length: 15; D gene: .; J gene: TRBJ2-3; clone size: many; CDR3 DNA: TGTGCCAGCAGCATCCCCTCCGCGGGTCGGGTGACGCAGTATTTT; CDR3 protein: CASSIPSAGRVTQYF
V gene: TRBV5-1; CDR3 length: 12; D gene: .; J gene: TRBJ2-5; clone size: many; CDR3 DNA: TGCGCCAGCAGCGCTGGCTTGGAGACCCAGTACTTC; CDR3 protein: CASSAGLETQYF
V gene: TRBV7-2; CDR3 length: 14; D gene: .; J gene: TRBJ2-1; clone size: many; CDR3 DNA: TGTGCCAGCAGCGGGGTGGGGTCCTACAATGAGCAGTTCTTC; CDR3 protein: CASSGVGSYNEQFF
V gene: TRBV7-9; CDR3 length: 12; D gene: .; J gene: TRBJ2-3; clone size: many; CDR3 DNA: TGTGCCAGCAGACCGACCACAGATACGCAGTATTTT; CDR3 protein: CASRPTTDTQYF
V gene: TRBV5-1; CDR3 length: 14; D gene: TRBD1; J gene: TRBJ2-5; clone size: many; CDR3 DNA: TGCGCCAGCAGCTCTACAGGGGGCGCGGAGACCCAGTACTTC; CDR3 protein: CASSSTGGAETQYF
V gene: TRBV24-1; CDR3 length: 16; D gene: TRBD2; J gene: TRBJ2-3; clone size: many; CDR3 DNA: TGTGCCACCAGTGATCCGGGGGGTTCGGGCACAGATACGCAGTATTTT; CDR3 protein: CATSDPGGSGTDTQYF
V gene: TRBV7-3; CDR3 length: 14; D gene: TRBD1; J gene: TRBJ1-2; clone size: many; CDR3 DNA: TGTGCCAGCAGCTTAGGTGGGACAGCCTATGGCTACACCTTC; CDR3 protein: CASSLGGTAYGYTF
V gene: TRBV7-9; CDR3 length: 13; D gene: .; J gene: TRBJ2-5; clone size: many; CDR3 DNA: TGTGCCAGCACCGACCTTTGGGCGGAGACCCAGTACTTC; CDR3 protein: CASTDLWAETQYF
V gene: TRBV7-2; CDR3 length: 13; D gene: .; J gene: TRBJ2-7; clone size: many; CDR3 DNA: TGTGCCAGCAGCCCCGGCGGGCACTACGAGCAGTACTTC; CDR3 protein: CASSPGGHYEQYF
V gene: TRBV7-6; CDR3 length: 14; D gene: TRBD1; J gene: TRBJ2-7; clone size: many; CDR3 DNA: TGTGCCAGCAGCTTTCAGGACAGGAGGTCCGAGCAGTACTTC; CDR3 protein: CASSFQDRRSEQYF
V gene: TRBV20-1; CDR3 length: 13; D gene: TRBD2; J gene: TRBJ2-5; clone size: many; CDR3 DNA: TGCAGTGCTTCACAACTAGCGCGGGAGACCCAGTACTTC; CDR3 protein: CSASQLARETQYF
V gene: TRBV2; CDR3 length: 14; D gene: TRBD1; J gene: TRBJ2-7; clone size: .; CDR3 DNA: TGTGCCAGCAGAAGACAGGGGGAGAGGTACGAGCAGTACTTC; CDR3 protein: CASRRQGERYEQYF
V gene: TRBV5-5; CDR3 length: 14; D gene: .; J gene: TRBJ1-5; clone size: many; CDR3 DNA: TGTGCCAGCACCCCAGTTTACGGAGATCAGCCCCAGCATTTT; CDR3 protein: CASTPVYGDQPQHF
V gene: TRBV5-6; CDR3 length: 15; D gene: .; J gene: TRBJ2-6; clone size: many; CDR3 DNA: TGTGCCAGCAGCGATAAGGGTCCCGGGGCCAACGTCCTGACTTTC; CDR3 protein: CASSDKGPGANVLTF
V gene: TRBV28; CDR3 length: 16; D gene: .; J gene: TRBJ2-3; clone size: many; CDR3 DNA: TGTGCCAGCAGTCAATACCCCCAGGGTCTAACAGATACGCAGTATTTT; CDR3 protein: CASSQYPQGLTDTQYF
V gene: TRBV18; CDR3 length: 14; D gene: .; J gene: TRBJ2-5; clone size: many; CDR3 DNA: TGTGCCAGCTCTCGTGGGTCGTACCAAGAGACCCAGTACTTC; CDR3 protein: CASSRGSYQETQYF
V gene: TRBV18; CDR3 length: 17; D gene: .; J gene: TRBJ2-2; clone size: many; CDR3 DNA: TGTGCCAGCTCACCACCGGGGACACTCGTTAACACCGGGGAGCTGTTTTTT; CDR3 protein: CASSPPGTLVNTGELFF
V gene: TRBV20-1; CDR3 length: 15; D gene: TRBD1; J gene: TRBJ2-3; clone size: many; CDR3 DNA: TGCAGTGCGGTCACAGGGGGCGGTTTCGCAGATACGCAGTATTTT; CDR3 protein: CSAVTGGGFADTQYF
V gene: TRBV20-1; CDR3 length: 13; D gene: .; J gene: TRBJ2-2; clone size: many; CDR3 DNA: TGCAGTGCTAGAGATCCCGGGGGCTGGGAGCTGTTTTTT; CDR3 protein: CSARDPGGWELFF
V gene: TRBV7-7; CDR3 length: 16; D gene: .; J gene: TRBJ2-2; clone size: many; CDR3 DNA: TGTGCCAGCAGCTTACTCGCGGGGTCGAACACCGGGGAGCTGTTTTTT; CDR3 protein: CASSLLAGSNTGELFF
V gene: TRBV5-1; CDR3 length: 15; D gene: TRBD1; J gene: TRBJ2-3; clone size: many; CDR3 DNA: TGCGCCAGCAGAAGACAGGGGTTTGCTTCAGATACGCAGTATTTT; CDR3 protein: CASRRQGFASDTQYF
V gene: TRBV5-1; CDR3 length: 18; D gene: .; J gene: TRBJ2-6; clone size: few; CDR3 DNA: TGCGCCAGCAGCTTGGAGAACAGGGTTAGGTCTGGGGCCAACGTCCTGACTTTC; CDR3 protein: CASSLENRVRSGANVLTF
V gene: TRBV5-1; CDR3 length: 13; D gene: .; J gene: TRBJ2-7; clone size: many; CDR3 DNA: TGCGCCAGCAGCTTGGGACTAGTGTCTGAGCAGTACTTC; CDR3 protein: CASSLGLVSEQYF